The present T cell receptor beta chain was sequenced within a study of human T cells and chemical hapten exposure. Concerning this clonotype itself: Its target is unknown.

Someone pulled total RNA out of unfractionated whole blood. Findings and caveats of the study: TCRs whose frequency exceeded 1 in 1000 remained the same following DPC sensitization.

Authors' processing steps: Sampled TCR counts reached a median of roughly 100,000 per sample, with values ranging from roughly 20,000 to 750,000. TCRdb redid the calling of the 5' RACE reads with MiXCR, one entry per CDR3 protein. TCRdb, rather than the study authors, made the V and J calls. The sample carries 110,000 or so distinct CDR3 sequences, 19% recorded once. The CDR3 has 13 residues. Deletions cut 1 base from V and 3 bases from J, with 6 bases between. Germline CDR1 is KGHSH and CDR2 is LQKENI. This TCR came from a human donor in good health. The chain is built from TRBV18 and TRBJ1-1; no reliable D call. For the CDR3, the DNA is TGTGCCAGCTCACCACAGGGTGACACTGAAGCTTTCTTT. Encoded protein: CASSPQGDTEAFF.